These T cell receptor beta chains were read from a single sample in a study of Ad26.COV2.S vaccination and SARS-CoV-2 variants. The assay was immunoSEQ multiplex PCR, and TCRdb's table has in-frame clones only and misses some. Of hundreds of thousands of clones listed, roughly 90% are singletons. The sample in question was peripheral blood, obtained in a trial of Ad26.COV2.S vaccine versus placebo. These receptors were collected from a person between 18 and 59 years old who received the Ad26.COV2.S COVID-19 vaccine or a placebo. Each CDR3 is given with its conserved first and last residue. Fields, in order: CDR3 DNA, CDR3 protein, D gene, clone size, V gene, J gene. D genes are given only for firm matches. A clone size is listed for some rows: how often the clone was seen (once, few, many), or a class if it is expanded.

CDR3nt: TGTGCCAGCAGTGCCCGGGAGGGGGCGGCTGGAAACACCATATATTTT; CDR3aa: CASSAREGAAGNTIYF; d_gene: TRBD1; abundance: NA; v_gene: TRBV6-1; j_gene: TRBJ1-3
CDR3nt: TGTGCCAGTAGCATTAAAAGAACCGAAAAACTGTTTTTT; CDR3aa: CASSIKRTEKLFF; d_gene: NA; abundance: once; v_gene: TRBV19; j_gene: TRBJ1-4
CDR3nt: TGTGCAAGTCGCTTAGGGGACAGCTCCTACGAGCAGTACTTC; CDR3aa: CASRLGDSSYEQYF; d_gene: NA; abundance: few; v_gene: TRBV12-2; j_gene: TRBJ2-7
CDR3nt: TGTGCCAGCAGCTCGGGACTAGCGGGGGGCGAAGAGACCCAGTACTTC; CDR3aa: CASSSGLAGGEETQYF; d_gene: TRBD2; abundance: NA; v_gene: TRBV11-3; j_gene: TRBJ2-5
CDR3nt: TGTGCCAGCAGGTCCAAGCGGCTAGCCTACAATGAGCAGTTCTTC; CDR3aa: CASRSKRLAYNEQFF; d_gene: NA; abundance: once; v_gene: TRBV11-2; j_gene: TRBJ2-1
CDR3nt: TGTGCCAGCAGCTTGAGCCCTTCCCCCTTTAGGACCATATATTTT; CDR3aa: CASSLSPSPFRTIYF; d_gene: NA; abundance: NA; v_gene: TRBV5-6; j_gene: TRBJ1-3
CDR3nt: TGTGCCAGCAGCGTTTCCTCCTACGAGCAGTACTTC; CDR3aa: CASSVSSYEQYF; d_gene: NA; abundance: NA; v_gene: TRBV13; j_gene: TRBJ2-7
CDR3nt: TGTGCCAGTAGTATTGAGGGACAGGACGAGCAGTACTTC; CDR3aa: CASSIEGQDEQYF; d_gene: TRBD1; abundance: NA; v_gene: TRBV19; j_gene: TRBJ2-7
CDR3nt: TGTGCCAGTAGTAGGACAGATCAAGAGACCCAGTACTTC; CDR3aa: CASSRTDQETQYF; d_gene: NA; abundance: NA; v_gene: TRBV19; j_gene: TRBJ2-5
CDR3nt: TGTGCCAGCAGACTACAGGAGAACACTGAAGCTTTCTTT; CDR3aa: CASRLQENTEAFF; d_gene: NA; abundance: NA; v_gene: TRBV2; j_gene: TRBJ1-1
CDR3nt: TGTGCCAGCAGCCCGTCGGTGGGGTCCACAGATACGCAGTATTTT; CDR3aa: CASSPSVGSTDTQYF; d_gene: NA; abundance: NA; v_gene: TRBV11-1; j_gene: TRBJ2-3
CDR3nt: TGTGCCATTCAGGGGGCTGCTCACACCGGGGAGCTGTTTTTT; CDR3aa: CAIQGAAHTGELFF; d_gene: TRBD1; abundance: many; v_gene: TRBV7-3; j_gene: TRBJ2-2
CDR3nt: TGTGCCAGCAGCCGTCGCGGGGGCCACGAGCAGTACTTC; CDR3aa: CASSRRGGHEQYF; d_gene: NA; abundance: NA; v_gene: TRBV7-8; j_gene: TRBJ2-7
CDR3nt: TGTGCCACCAGTGATCCCCTGGTCGGCGGCTATGGCTACACCTTC; CDR3aa: CATSDPLVGGYGYTF; d_gene: NA; abundance: once; v_gene: TRBV24-1; j_gene: TRBJ1-2
CDR3nt: TGCGCCAGCAGCAAGGACAGGTCGGTCACCGGGGAGCTGTTTTTT; CDR3aa: CASSKDRSVTGELFF; d_gene: TRBD1; abundance: NA; v_gene: TRBV5-1; j_gene: TRBJ2-2
CDR3nt: TGTGCCAGCAGCCAAGATGTAGGGAATATCAATCAGCCCCAGCATTTT; CDR3aa: CASSQDVGNINQPQHF; d_gene: NA; abundance: once; v_gene: TRBV4-2; j_gene: TRBJ1-5
CDR3nt: TGTGCCAGCAGCTCCGGGGTTGAAGAGACCCAGTACTTC; CDR3aa: CASSSGVEETQYF; d_gene: NA; abundance: NA; v_gene: TRBV13; j_gene: TRBJ2-5
CDR3nt: TGTGCCAGCAGTCCGCTGGGAGCTGCTGGGGCCAACGTCCTGACTTTC; CDR3aa: CASSPLGAAGANVLTF; d_gene: NA; abundance: NA; v_gene: TRBV6-2/TRBV6-3; j_gene: TRBJ2-6
CDR3nt: TGTGCCAGCAGCTTAAACTACGAGCAGTACTTC; CDR3aa: CASSLNYEQYF; d_gene: NA; abundance: NA; v_gene: TRBV11-2; j_gene: TRBJ2-7
CDR3nt: TGTGCCAGCAGCCTCCGGGGCAGCACAGATACGCAGTATTTT; CDR3aa: CASSLRGSTDTQYF; d_gene: NA; abundance: NA; v_gene: TRBV7-3; j_gene: TRBJ2-3
CDR3nt: TGTGCCAGCAGGAGGGGGCTCGGAGAAAAACTGTTTTTT; CDR3aa: CASRRGLGEKLFF; d_gene: TRBD1; abundance: NA; v_gene: TRBV6-5; j_gene: TRBJ1-4
CDR3nt: TGTGCCAGCAGCAAGTCTGGCAGTGGGATGGGGGCCCAGCATTTT; CDR3aa: CASSKSGSGMGAQHF; d_gene: NA; abundance: NA; v_gene: TRBV6-5; j_gene: TRBJ1-5
CDR3nt: TGTGCCAGCAGCCACCGGGGCACAGATACGCAGTATTTT; CDR3aa: CASSHRGTDTQYF; d_gene: NA; abundance: NA; v_gene: TRBV3-1/TRBV3-2; j_gene: TRBJ2-3
CDR3nt: TGTGCCAGCAGCTTCGGACAGGGGGCGCTCCCCCCCTCCGCTTTCTTT; CDR3aa: CASSFGQGALPPSAFF; d_gene: TRBD1; abundance: NA; v_gene: TRBV13; j_gene: TRBJ1-1
CDR3nt: TGTGCCAGCGGGAAAGTGGGGGGCTACGAGCAGTACTTC; CDR3aa: CASGKVGGYEQYF; d_gene: NA; abundance: NA; v_gene: TRBV11-2; j_gene: TRBJ2-7
CDR3nt: TGTGCCAGCTCCCTAGACAACATAGGACAACCGAACACTGAAGCTTTCTTT; CDR3aa: CASSLDNIGQPNTEAFF; d_gene: NA; abundance: NA; v_gene: TRBV18; j_gene: TRBJ1-1
CDR3nt: TGTGCCAGTAGTATAGCCAGGACAGGGGGCTTTCAGCCCCAGCATTTT; CDR3aa: CASSIARTGGFQPQHF; d_gene: TRBD1; abundance: NA; v_gene: TRBV19; j_gene: TRBJ1-5
CDR3nt: TGCAGTGCGAGAATCTCCTACGAGCAGTACTTC; CDR3aa: CSARISYEQYF; d_gene: NA; abundance: NA; v_gene: TRBV20-1; j_gene: TRBJ2-7
CDR3nt: TGTGCCAGCTCACTAACACCGGGACAGGGGAATTCACCCCTCCACTTT; CDR3aa: CASSLTPGQGNSPLHF; d_gene: TRBD1; abundance: once; v_gene: TRBV18; j_gene: TRBJ1-6
CDR3nt: TGTGCCAGCAGTTCGACACCAAACACTGAAGCTTTCTTT; CDR3aa: CASSSTPNTEAFF; d_gene: NA; abundance: NA; v_gene: TRBV6-5; j_gene: TRBJ1-1
CDR3nt: TGTGCCAGCAGTCATGGAGAGCTCCTTGGCTACACCTTC; CDR3aa: CASSHGELLGYTF; d_gene: NA; abundance: NA; v_gene: TRBV12-3/TRBV12-4; j_gene: TRBJ1-2
CDR3nt: TGTGCCAGCAGCTTGCTAGGAAATGGCTACACCTTC; CDR3aa: CASSLLGNGYTF; d_gene: NA; abundance: NA; v_gene: TRBV5-6; j_gene: TRBJ1-2
CDR3nt: TGTGCCATCGTCCGGGACAGGGGGACAGACACTGAAGCTTTCTTT; CDR3aa: CAIVRDRGTDTEAFF; d_gene: TRBD1; abundance: NA; v_gene: TRBV10-3; j_gene: TRBJ1-1
CDR3nt: TGTGCCAGCAGTTTAAATAGGGTACCGGATTTTTCCTACAATGAGCAGTTCTTC; CDR3aa: CASSLNRVPDFSYNEQFF; d_gene: NA; abundance: once; v_gene: TRBV27; j_gene: TRBJ2-1
CDR3nt: TGTGCCTGGAGTGTACGATGGGGGGATCAGCCCCAGCATTTT; CDR3aa: CAWSVRWGDQPQHF; d_gene: NA; abundance: NA; v_gene: TRBV30; j_gene: TRBJ1-5
CDR3nt: TGTGCCAGCAGTGAAATCGGGACGGGAAGGAAAGAGACCCAGTACTTC; CDR3aa: CASSEIGTGRKETQYF; d_gene: NA; abundance: NA; v_gene: TRBV6-1; j_gene: TRBJ2-5
CDR3nt: TGTGCCAGCAGTGAATTCGGGGTATCGGATTACGAGCAGTACTTC; CDR3aa: CASSEFGVSDYEQYF; d_gene: NA; abundance: NA; v_gene: TRBV2; j_gene: TRBJ2-7
CDR3nt: TGCGCCAGCAGCTTTGACACGACCTACGAGCAGTACTTC; CDR3aa: CASSFDTTYEQYF; d_gene: NA; abundance: NA; v_gene: TRBV5-1; j_gene: TRBJ2-7
CDR3nt: TGTGCCAGCAGCCAAGATTCCGGGGGCTACGAGCAGTACTTC; CDR3aa: CASSQDSGGYEQYF; d_gene: NA; abundance: NA; v_gene: TRBV3-1/TRBV3-2; j_gene: TRBJ2-7
CDR3nt: TGTGCCACCGAAGGGGGAAGTGGCTACACCTTC; CDR3aa: CATEGGSGYTF; d_gene: NA; abundance: NA; v_gene: TRBV10-3; j_gene: TRBJ1-2
CDR3nt: TGTGCCAGCAGCGTAGGCGGGAGGGGAGAGACCCAGTACTTC; CDR3aa: CASSVGGRGETQYF; d_gene: TRBD2; abundance: NA; v_gene: TRBV9; j_gene: TRBJ2-5
CDR3nt: TGTGCCTGGTTTGGATTATCCGGGGAGCTGTTTTTT; CDR3aa: CAWFGLSGELFF; d_gene: NA; abundance: NA; v_gene: TRBV30; j_gene: TRBJ2-2
CDR3nt: TGCGCCAGCAGCTTGTTTATCGGGAGCTCCTACGAGCAGTACTTC; CDR3aa: CASSLFIGSSYEQYF; d_gene: NA; abundance: NA; v_gene: TRBV5-1; j_gene: TRBJ2-7
CDR3nt: TGTGCCACCAGTGATGGACATAAAGAGACCCAGTACTTC; CDR3aa: CATSDGHKETQYF; d_gene: NA; abundance: NA; v_gene: TRBV24-1; j_gene: TRBJ2-5
CDR3nt: TGCAGCGTTGCCCACAGGGAGTGGGAGACCCAGTACTTC; CDR3aa: CSVAHREWETQYF; d_gene: NA; abundance: NA; v_gene: TRBV29-1; j_gene: TRBJ2-5
CDR3nt: TGTGCCAGCAGCTCGGGACCGGAATTAGCCTACGAGCAGTACTTC; CDR3aa: CASSSGPELAYEQYF; d_gene: NA; abundance: NA; v_gene: TRBV11-2; j_gene: TRBJ2-7
CDR3nt: TGTGCCAGCAGGACAGGGAATCAGCCCCAGCATTTT; CDR3aa: CASRTGNQPQHF; d_gene: TRBD1; abundance: NA; v_gene: TRBV3-1/TRBV3-2; j_gene: TRBJ1-5
CDR3nt: TGTGCCAGCCGGGTCGGGACAGGGGGCCAATGGGAAAAACTGTTTTTT; CDR3aa: CASRVGTGGQWEKLFF; d_gene: TRBD1; abundance: NA; v_gene: TRBV7-8; j_gene: TRBJ1-4
CDR3nt: TGTGCCAGCAGACCGGGACAGGGGAGCTCCTACAATGAGCAGTTCTTC; CDR3aa: CASRPGQGSSYNEQFF; d_gene: TRBD1; abundance: NA; v_gene: TRBV2; j_gene: TRBJ2-1
CDR3nt: TGTGCCAGTAGTTCCAGGACAGGTCCCTACGAGCAGTACTTC; CDR3aa: CASSSRTGPYEQYF; d_gene: TRBD1; abundance: NA; v_gene: TRBV19; j_gene: TRBJ2-7
CDR3nt: TGTGCCAGCAGCCCTCGGGGACAGGGCCCTTTT; CDR3aa: CASSPRGQGPF; d_gene: TRBD1; abundance: NA; v_gene: TRBV11-2; j_gene: TRBJ1-4
CDR3nt: TGTGCCAGCAGCCCAGGCGCGGGGGGGCCCACAGATACGCAGTATTTT; CDR3aa: CASSPGAGGPTDTQYF; d_gene: TRBD2; abundance: NA; v_gene: TRBV7-3; j_gene: TRBJ2-3
CDR3nt: TGTGCCAGAAGCCCTAGAAAGTCCGGGACAGGCTCCTATAATTCACCCCTCCACTTT; CDR3aa: CARSPRKSGTGSYNSPLHF; d_gene: TRBD1; abundance: NA; v_gene: TRBV5-3; j_gene: TRBJ1-6
CDR3nt: TGTGCCAGCAGACTAAGGGGCACTGAAGCTTTCTTT; CDR3aa: CASRLRGTEAFF; d_gene: NA; abundance: NA; v_gene: TRBV7-2; j_gene: TRBJ1-1